This TCR beta chain was identified during a study of CD8 T cells in Susac syndrome. CD8+ and CD4+ T cells from blood underwent TCR beta sequencing, which was carried out in a high-throughput format. Random hexamers served to reverse transcribe about 0.5 to 1 ug RNA. TCRdb called the immunoSEQ multiplex PCR reads again in MiXCR, with one record for every CDR3 protein. The repertoire holds about 57,000 distinct CDR3 sequences, with 93% as singletons. Trimming cost V 0 bases and J 4 bases; bases outside gene matches: 8. CDR3 length equals 16 residues. The germline V gene has CDR1 SEHNR and CDR2 FQNEAQ (reference sequence).

The source material was CD8+ T cells from PBMCs. The chain employs TRBV7-9 and TRBJ2-5, with 7 bases fitting TRBD1. The clonotype was recovered from a human donor with multiple sclerosis. CDR3 sequence reads: CASSLAWKQGSETQYF. The CDR3, as DNA: TGTGCCAGCAGCTTAGCGTGGAAACAGGGGTCAGAGACCCAGTACTTC.